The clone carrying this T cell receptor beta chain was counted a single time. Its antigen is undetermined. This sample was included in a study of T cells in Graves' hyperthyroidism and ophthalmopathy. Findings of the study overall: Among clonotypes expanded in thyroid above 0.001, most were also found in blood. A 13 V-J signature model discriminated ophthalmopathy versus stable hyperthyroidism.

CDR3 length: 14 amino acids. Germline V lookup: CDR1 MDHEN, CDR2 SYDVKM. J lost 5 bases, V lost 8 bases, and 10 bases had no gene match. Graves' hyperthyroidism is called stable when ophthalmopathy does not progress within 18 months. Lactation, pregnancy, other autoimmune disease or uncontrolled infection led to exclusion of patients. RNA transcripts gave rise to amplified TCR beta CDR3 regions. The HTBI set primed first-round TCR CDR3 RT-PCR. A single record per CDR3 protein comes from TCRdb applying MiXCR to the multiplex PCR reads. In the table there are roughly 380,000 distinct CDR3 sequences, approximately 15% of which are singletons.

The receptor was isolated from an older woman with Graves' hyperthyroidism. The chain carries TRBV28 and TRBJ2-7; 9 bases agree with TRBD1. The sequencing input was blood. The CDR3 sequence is CASSSSGTGNEQYF. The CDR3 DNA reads TGTGCCAGCTCTTCGTCCGGGACAGGGAACGAGCAGTACTTC. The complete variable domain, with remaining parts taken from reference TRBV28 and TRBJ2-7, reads DVKVTQSSRYLVKRTGEKVFLECVQDMDHENMFWYRQDPGLGLRLIYFSYDVKMKEKGDIPEGYSVSREKKERFSLILESASTNQTSMYLCASSSSGTGNEQYFGPGTRLTVT.